Sequencing of this T cell receptor (beta chain) was carried out in a study of T cell responses to AZD1222 COVID-19 vaccine. Whole-study results and caveats: Without day 14 samples, only post-peak T cell repertoires were studied. With two AZD1222 doses given, Spike-specific TCR breadth and depth both rose.

The data were produced by immunoSEQ multiplex PCR, yet TCRdb's version contains in-frame clones alone and is incomplete. This table holds about 190,000 clones, about nine tenths found once. The germline gives CDR1 LNHDA, CDR2 SQIVND (reference sequence). Trimming shortened V by 4 bases and J by 1 base, and 14 bases separated the two germline ends. The CDR3 is made up of 16 amino acids. Points on this clone: Its target is unknown.

The V gene is TRBV19, the J gene TRBJ1-3; the D is unclear. The TCR sequence derives from an adult in good health. Here the sequenced sample was peripheral blood, taken on day 0 of AZD1222 vaccination. This CDR3 reads CASSNVPQESGNTIYF. DNA of the CDR3: TGTGCCAGTAGTAACGTACCCCAGGAATCTGGAAACACCATATATTTT.